This T cell receptor (beta chain) was captured by sequencing in a study of glioma-infiltrating T cells. Using RNA template, CDR3s of TCR alpha and beta were amplified with iRepertoire arm-PCR. TCRdb re-derived calls from the multiplex PCR reads in MiXCR, one entry per CDR3 protein. This sample has around 97,000 distinct CDR3 sequences; 25% to 30% occur once, and the top ten carry 44%. This clonotype has a count of ten or more. The CDR3 extends over 16 amino acids. Germline CDR1 is LNHNV and CDR2 is YYDKDF (reference sequence). Trimming took 6 bases from V and 5 from J; bases not matched to a gene: 15.

Sequenced material: glioma tissue, nonneoplastic brain tissue, or PBMCs (not recorded which). The clonotype comes from a human donor with low-grade glioma or glioblastoma, undergoing nonglioma brain surgery, or in good health (not recorded which). The V call is TRBV15, the J call TRBJ2-7; 8 nucleotides agree with TRBD1. The CDR3 DNA follows: TGTGCCACCAGTGTTGAGACAGGGGTCGGAAAAAACGAGCAGTACTTC. This gives the protein CATSVETGVGKNEQYF.